This T cell receptor beta chain comes out of a study of T cells after yellow fever vaccination. Germline-derived CDR1 and CDR2 are LNHDA and SQIVND (reference sequence). CDR3 size: 13 residues. With 0 bases removed from V and 5 bases from J, the gap between germline ends came to 7 bases. TCRdb reprocessed the 5' RACE reads via MiXCR and lists one record per CDR3 protein. The table shows 250,000 or so distinct CDR3 sequences, with roughly 6.8% occurring only once. This clonotype appeared a few times. This sequence originates from a man aged 25 to 40 who received the YFV17D yellow fever vaccine. The V gene is TRBV19, the J gene TRBJ1-1; D possibly corresponds to TRBD1 (5 bases). The material sequenced was CD4+ T cells sorted from PBMCs, taken on the day of the yellow fever booster vaccination. The CDR3 region is CASSIERGTEAFF. As DNA, the CDR3 is TGTGCCAGTAGTATAGAAAGGGGAACTGAAGCTTTCTTT.